The next 26 T cell receptor beta chains were all read from a single sample in a study of T-cell reconstitution after alpha-beta-depleted transplantation in children. This sample's TCRbeta library carried unique molecular identifier barcodes. TCRdb redid the calling of the PCR reads with MiXCR, one entry per CDR3 protein. Of roughly 500,000 distinct CDR3 sequences listed, roughly 18% are singletons. The specimen comprised PBMCs from the stem cell graft donor, sampled from the stem cell graft. The receptors here all came from a human donor who donated a stem cell graft to a child with acute lymphoblastic leukemia.

V and J are TRBV10-3 and TRBJ2-7; perhaps D is TRBD1 or TRBD2 (5 bases each). Germline V gene data show CDR1 as ENHRY and CDR2 as SYGVKD. This CDR3 has 14 amino acids. With 7 bases removed from V and 2 bases from J, the gap between germline ends came to 15 bases. The CDR3 region has the DNA TGTGCCATCAAAGCCAGGGACGGAGCCTACGAGCAGTACTTC. Protein product: CAIKARDGAYEQYF.

Only a few counts were recorded for this clonotype. This chain links TRBV20-1 with TRBJ2-5, with D perhaps TRBD1 (6 bases). The CDR3 extends over 14 amino acids. The ends were cut back, 3 bases at V and 4 bases at J, with 15 bases in the middle. Per germline, CDR1 DFQATT and CDR2 SNEGSKA (reference sequence). CDR3 loop: CSASSGHRPETQYF. The DNA for the CDR3 is TGCAGTGCTAGCTCGGGACATAGGCCAGAGACCCAGTACTTC.

This clonotype was detected a few times. The rearrangement links TRBV13 to TRBJ2-1, with unresolved D. The V and J ends lost 5 bases and 8 bases respectively, with 10 bases between them. The CDR3 length is 12 residues. Germline CDR1 PRHDT, CDR2 FYEKMQ (reference sequence). CDR3: CASSPPDDEQFF. CDR3 in DNA: TGTGCCAGCAGCCCACCCGACGATGAGCAGTTCTTC.

CDR3 DNA: TGTGCCAGCAGCTACCTAGCGGGAGTATTCGAGCAGTACTTC. It specifies CASSYLAGVFEQYF. This chain links TRBV7-8 with TRBJ2-7; the match to TRBD2 covers 10 bases. V dropped 4 bases and J dropped 6; count of bases not matched to a gene: 6. This CDR3 has 14 amino acids. Germline V lookup: CDR1 SGHVS, CDR2 FQNEAQ.

This chain links TRBV18 with TRBJ2-1, with a possible D match to TRBD1 (5 bases). CDR3 length: 17 amino acids. Trimming shortened V by 1 base and J by 2 bases, and 15 bases separated the two germline ends. Germline CDR1 and CDR2: KGHSH and LQKENI. The CDR3 sequence: CASSPLLGDSPYNEQFF. In nucleotides, the CDR3 is TGTGCCAGCTCACCACTCCTTGGAGACAGCCCCTACAATGAGCAGTTCTTC. The whole variable domain, filled in from reference TRBV18 and TRBJ2-1, reads NAGVMQNPRHLVRRRGQEARLRCSPMKGHSHVYWYRQLPEEGLKFMVYLQKENIIDESGMPKERFSAEFPKEGPSILRIQQVVRGDSAAYFCASSPLLGDSPYNEQFFGPGTRLTVL.

This chain joins TRBV9 and TRBJ2-1, with D hard to call. The CDR3 is 14 residues long. Germline assignment: CDR1 SGDLS and CDR2 YYNGEE. V shed 4 bases and J shed 3 bases, with 11 bases lying between them. The CDR3 region is CASSSDDHYNEQFF. Here the CDR3 DNA reads TGTGCCAGCAGCTCAGATGACCACTACAATGAGCAGTTCTTC.

This clonotype was counted between two and nine times. The CDR3 sequence is CASSIIAGSGEQYF. CDR3 bases: TGTGCCAGTAGTATCATCGCGGGATCGGGTGAGCAGTACTTC. The chain uses TRBV19 and TRBJ2-7; tentative D call: TRBD2 (6 bases). Germline values: CDR1 LNHDA, CDR2 SQIVND (reference sequence). The CDR3 covers 14 residues. Trimming stripped 3 bases from V and 7 bases from J, with 16 bases between.

J is TRBJ2-6 and V is TRBV12-3 or TRBV12-4; 7 nucleotides match TRBD1. The CDR3 has 15 amino acids. V lost 7 bases and J lost 2; bases outside the gene matches: 5. The CDR3 loop reads CASILRGPGANVLTF. CDR3 DNA: TGTGCCAGCATCCTTAGGGGGCCTGGGGCCAACGTCCTGACTTTC.

The chain carries TRBV29-1 and TRBJ1-1, with D possibly TRBD1 on 5 matching bases. Germline loops: CDR1 SQVTM, CDR2 ANQGSEA. The CDR3 is 13 residues long. Deletions cut 0 bases from V and 6 bases from J, with 11 bases between. The CDR3: CSVEDPGNAEAFF. DNA of the CDR3: TGCAGCGTTGAAGATCCAGGGAATGCTGAAGCTTTCTTT.

In this sample, this clonotype turned up a few times. V is TRBV27 and J is TRBJ1-1, with D hard to call. This CDR3 contains 13 residues. CDR1 is MNHEY, CDR2 SMNVEV, per germline (reference sequence). The V end was cut by 5 bases, the J end by 7 bases, with 14 bases between. CDR3 nucleotide sequence: TGTGCCAGCAGTCGCGCCCTTCAGGTTGAAGCTTTCTTT. Translation gives CASSRALQVEAFF.

This sequence joins TRBV5-1 and TRBJ2-1, with TRBD2 as a possible D gene (6 bases). V was trimmed by 3 bases and J by 3 bases, leaving 13 bases between them. Germline-derived CDR1 and CDR2 are SGHRS and YFSETQ. The CDR3 runs 15 residues. The CDR3 here is CASSSTSLNYNEQFF. As DNA, the CDR3 is TGCGCCAGCAGCTCAACTAGCCTCAACTACAATGAGCAGTTCTTC.

This clonotype was seen a handful of times. The chain couples TRBV12-3 or TRBV12-4 to TRBJ1-4; no clear D gene. The length of the CDR3 is 17 residues. V was shortened by 6 bases and J by 3 bases, with 20 bases between the two germline ends. Here the CDR3 DNA reads TGTGCCAGCAGCATTCCCGTTAAGGTCGGGGCTAATGAAAAACTGTTTTTT. It is translated as CASSIPVKVGANEKLFF.

This clonotype was observed a handful of times. V gene TRBV4-1 combines with J gene TRBJ2-2; no reliable D call. CDR3 length equals 13 residues. V lost 1 base and J 5 bases, leaving 5 bases between the germline ends. CDR1 MGHRA and CDR2 YSYEKL come from the germline V gene. In nucleotides, the CDR3 is TGCGCCAGCAGCCAAGGCATTACCGGGGAGCTGTTTTTT. Its translation is CASSQGITGELFF.

This chain connects TRBV10-3 to TRBJ2-3, with TRBD1 matching 8 bases. The CDR3 is 15 residues long. V trimming: 1 base; J trimming: 3 bases; junction bases outside the gene matches: 3. The V gene's germline CDR1 is ENHRY and CDR2 SYGVKD. CDR3 nucleotide sequence: TGTGCCATCAGTGAGTGGGGGACAGGAACAGATACGCAGTATTTT. This translates into CAISEWGTGTDTQYF.

This clonotype was seen a few times. The CDR3 loop is CSVEESGYTF. The CDR3 nucleotides are TGCAGCGTTGAGGAAAGTGGCTACACCTTC. The chain carries TRBV29-1 and TRBJ1-2; D ambiguous. V lost 3 bases to trimming and J lost 7 bases, with 6 bases between them. The CDR3 has 10 residues. The germline gives CDR1 SQVTM, CDR2 ANQGSEA.

The chain employs TRBV4-2 and TRBJ2-1, with TRBD2 identical over 8 bases. Trimming at V came to 0 bases and at J to 4 bases, leaving 8 bases not matched to a gene. There are 17 residues in the CDR3. Germline V gives CDR1 LGHNA, CDR2 YNFKEQ. The CDR3 region has the DNA TGTGCCAGCAGCCAAGATCCCACCGGGACTAGATACAATGAGCAGTTCTTC. Its protein product is CASSQDPTGTRYNEQFF.

This chain joins TRBV7-3 and TRBJ2-3; D remains ambiguous. Germline V lookup: CDR1 SGHTA, CDR2 FQGTGA. This CDR3 region has 12 residues. V lost 9 bases, J lost 4 bases, and 11 bases lay in between. The CDR3 sequence: CASSRAADTQYF. The DNA for the CDR3 is TGTGCCAGTAGTAGGGCGGCAGATACGCAGTATTTT.

This clonotype was seen a handful of times. V gene TRBV12-3 or TRBV12-4 combines with J gene TRBJ1-3; D remains unclear. The V and J ends lost 3 bases and 4 bases respectively, with 7 bases between them. The CDR3 sequence is 13 residues long. CDR3 amino acids: CASSLTTGNTIYF. The CDR3 region has the DNA TGTGCCAGCAGTTTGACGACGGGAAACACCATATATTTT.

This clonotype was recorded a few times. The CDR3 sequence is CASSQRRVGTQYF. Written as DNA, the CDR3 is TGTGCCAGCAGCCAAAGAAGGGTTGGGACCCAGTACTTC. V is TRBV5-8 and J is TRBJ2-5; D is uncertain. This CDR3 is built from 13 residues. The germline V and J ends were trimmed by 4 bases and 7 bases, with 14 bases remaining between them. The germline gives CDR1 SGHTS, CDR2 YDEGEE.

In its sample, this clonotype was seen many times. The chain links TRBV20-1 to TRBJ1-1; TRBD1 is a possible D gene (5 bases). CDR3 size: 11 residues. The V gene lost 6 bases and the J gene lost 10 bases, with 15 bases spanning the gap. Germline CDR1 is DFQATT and CDR2 is SNEGSKA (reference sequence). The CDR3 region has the DNA TGCAGTGCCAATGGGCCCGGGGGAGCTTTCTTT. It specifies CSANGPGGAFF.

This clonotype has a handful of counts. The chain has TRBV6-1 and TRBJ2-7, with 11 nucleotides matching TRBD2. Germline V gene sequence: CDR1 MNHNS, CDR2 SASEGT. J was trimmed by 6 bases and V by 4 bases; bases with no gene match: 8. The CDR3 length is 15 residues. CDR3 protein: CASSGQLAGALEQYF. CDR3 nucleotide sequence: TGTGCCAGCAGTGGTCAACTAGCGGGGGCCCTCGAGCAGTACTTC.

This clonotype came up a few times. The rearrangement uses TRBV9 and TRBJ2-7; TRBD1 matches at 9 bases. V trimming: 0 bases; J trimming: 3 bases; junction bases outside the gene matches: 4. This CDR3 spans 15 amino acids. CDR1 SGDLS and CDR2 YYNGEE come from the germline V gene. CDR3 coding DNA: TGTGCCAGCAGCGTAGCCGGACAGGGGTTCTACGAGCAGTACTTC. It yields the protein CASSVAGQGFYEQYF.

The chain couples TRBV20-1 to TRBJ1-5; maybe TRBD1 (5 bases). Between the trimmed V and J ends, which lost 3 bases and 0 bases, there was a span of 12 bases. The CDR3 has 15 amino acids. Germline-derived CDR1 and CDR2 are DFQATT and SNEGSKA (reference sequence). CDR3 bases: TGCAGTGCTAGGACGGGGCTTCATAGCAATCAGCCCCAGCATTTT. The encoded protein is CSARTGLHSNQPQHF.

This clonotype appeared a few times. The chain joins TRBV29-1 to TRBJ2-3, with D possibly matching TRBD1 (6 bases). CDR3 length: 14 residues. V was clipped by 0 bases and J by 3 bases, with 10 bases between them. Germline V gene lookup returns CDR1 SQVTM and CDR2 ANQGSEA. CDR3 protein: CSVEEGARTDTQYF. DNA for the CDR3: TGCAGCGTTGAAGAGGGGGCGCGAACAGATACGCAGTATTTT.

This clonotype has a count of ten or more. The junction shows a germline mismatch at one end, possibly a read error. The CDR3 nucleotides read TGTGCCAGCAGCTTGGCCGCGAACACTGAAGCTTTCTTT. Amino acids: CASSLAANTEAFF. The rearrangement joins TRBV5-1 to TRBJ1-1, with D hard to call. The CDR3 is 13 residues long. Germline V lookup: CDR1 SGHRS, CDR2 YFSETQ.

The chain recombines TRBV18 with TRBJ1-5; D not certain. This CDR3 spans 14 amino acids. CDR1 and CDR2 (germline): KGHSH, LQKENI. Trimming left V 1 base short and J 4 bases short, with 8 bases between. The CDR3 DNA follows: TGTGCCAGCTCACCACGCCACACAAATCAGCCCCAGCATTTT. Translated, it gives CASSPRHTNQPQHF.